This entry lists 5 T cell receptor beta chains sequenced from one sample in a study of blood T cell repertoires in COVID-19. Here immunoSEQ multiplex PCR was the method, and the copy in TCRdb shows in-frame clones only, minus some. The repertoire includes about 170,000 clones, about 92% of them detected once, and about 4.6% sits in the top ten. Sequencing was carried out using peripheral blood. Source of these receptors: a young man with COVID-19, enrolled during active disease.

The chain recombines TRBV18 with TRBJ1-5; D remains unclear. The germline V gene encodes CDR1 KGHSH and CDR2 LQKENI. V lost 2 bases and J lost 2, with 7 bases in between. This CDR3 region has 14 residues. The CDR3: CASSPGSGNQPQHF. CDR3 nucleotides: TGTGCCAGCTCACCAGGGAGCGGCAATCAGCCCCAGCATTTT. Supplemented by reference TRBV18 and TRBJ1-5, the full variable domain reads NAGVMQNPRHLVRRRGQEARLRCSPMKGHSHVYWYRQLPEEGLKFMVYLQKENIIDESGMPKERFSAEFPKEGPSILRIQQVVRGDSAAYFCASSPGSGNQPQHFGDGTRLSIL.

The chain is built from TRBV19 and TRBJ2-3, with D perhaps TRBD1 (5 bases). Germline loops: CDR1 LNHDA, CDR2 SQIVND (reference sequence). This CDR3 contains 16 residues. V lost 5 bases to trimming and J lost 0 bases, with 15 bases between them. The CDR3 sequence is CASSFNPQGSTDTQYF. The DNA for the CDR3 is TGTGCCAGTAGTTTCAACCCCCAGGGAAGCACAGATACGCAGTATTTT.

This clone was detected once. The chain recombines TRBV4-2 with TRBJ2-7; tentative D call: TRBD1 (5 bases). This CDR3 is built from 15 residues. Germline V lookup: CDR1 LGHNA, CDR2 YNFKEQ. Trimming left V 1 base short and J 3 bases short, with 13 bases between. The CDR3 is CASSQGQSVLYEQYF. The CDR3 DNA sequence: TGTGCCAGCAGCCAAGGACAGAGTGTTCTCTACGAGCAGTACTTC.

The CDR3: CATSPQGTGANVLTF. DNA for the CDR3: TGTGCCACCAGTCCACAGGGGACTGGGGCCAACGTCCTGACTTTC. The genes are TRBV24-1 and TRBJ2-6; 7 bases fit TRBD1. Germline V gene lookup returns CDR1 KGHDR and CDR2 SFDVKD. The CDR3 length is 15 residues. Losses at the gene ends were 6 bases for V and 2 bases for J; bases not matched to a gene: 3.

The chain has TRBV5-6 and TRBJ1-4; 7 bases map to TRBD1. Germline values: CDR1 SGHDT, CDR2 YYEEEE. Trimming cost V 4 bases and J 4 bases; bases outside gene matches: 7. This CDR3 has 15 residues. This CDR3 reads CASSPGQHRNEKLFF. CDR3 nucleotides: TGTGCCAGCAGCCCGGGACAGCACCGTAATGAAAAACTGTTTTTT. Filled out from reference TRBV5-6 and TRBJ1-4, the complete variable domain reads DAGVTQSPTHLIKTRGQQVTLRCSPKSGHDTVSWYQQALGQGPQFIFQYYEEEERQRGNFPDRFSGHQFPNYSSELNVNALLLGDSALYLCASSPGQHRNEKLFFGSGTQLSVL.